The 26 T cell receptor beta chains below were found in one sample sequenced in a study of T-cell memory formation after mild COVID-19. TCRdb itself ran the 5' RACE reads through MiXCR, one entry per CDR3 protein. Of around 50,000 distinct CDR3 sequences in the sample, 25% to 35% were seen once. Specimen: PBMCs or a T cell subset sorted from them (not recorded which). These receptors were collected from a man younger than 30 who had mild COVID-19 (a few samples of this study predate the infection). Cell type and time point are not known.

This clonotype was picked up a small number of times. The DNA of the CDR3 is TGTGCCAGCAGCGACAGCGGGCGGGGGGCCGGGGAGACCCAGTACTTC. Protein sequence: CASSDSGRGAGETQYF. The chain couples TRBV7-2 to TRBJ2-5, with TRBD2 matching over 8 bases. CDR1 and CDR2 (germline): SGHTA, FQGNSA. Unmatched junction bases numbered 13, after V lost 5 bases and J lost 5 bases. The CDR3 totals 16 residues.

J is TRBJ1-1 and V is TRBV12-3 or TRBV12-4; 10 nucleotides line up with TRBD1. The CDR3 spans 16 residues. With 6 bases clipped from V and 11 bases from J, the junction kept 18 bases outside the gene matches. The CDR3 DNA reads TGTGCCAGCAGAGTGACAGGGGGCTCTATCCTCTTGGGTGCTTTCTTT. Amino acid sequence: CASRVTGGSILLGAFF.

This clonotype was seen a single time. The V and J genes are TRBV12-3 or TRBV12-4 and TRBJ2-1; TRBD2 might be the D (5 bases). The CDR3 runs 12 residues. The germline V and J ends were trimmed by 5 bases and 9 bases, with 11 bases remaining between them. DNA of the CDR3: TGTGCCAGCAGTGTGGCCGGACTTGAGCAGTTCTTC. Protein: CASSVAGLEQFF.

This clonotype was observed a handful of times. This chain connects TRBV12-3 or TRBV12-4 to TRBJ1-1; D unresolved. The CDR3 loop spans 13 amino acids. V was clipped by 3 bases and J by 6 bases, with 11 bases between them. CDR3 loop: CASSFRADAEAFF. CDR3 DNA sequence: TGTGCCAGCAGTTTCCGGGCAGACGCTGAAGCTTTCTTT.

This clonotype was detected only a few times. The rearrangement joins TRBV13 to TRBJ1-2, with D hard to call. Germline-derived CDR1 and CDR2 are PRHDT and FYEKMQ (reference sequence). Trimming removed 5 bases from V and 4 bases from J, with 17 bases in between. The CDR3 sequence is 15 residues long. The CDR3 reads CASSQFPGFSYGYTF. CDR3 sequence (DNA): TGTGCCAGCAGCCAATTTCCAGGTTTTAGCTATGGCTACACCTTC.

The rearrangement links TRBV10-2 to TRBJ2-5; 8 bases align to TRBD2. Germline V CDR1 and CDR2: WSHSY, SAAADI. V shed 8 bases, J shed 3 bases, and the junction held 5 bases outside the gene matches. The CDR3 runs 13 residues. The CDR3 DNA is TGCGCCAGCTCTGGACTAGCCGAAGAGACCCAGTACTTC. Protein sequence: CASSGLAEETQYF.

This clonotype was seen more than once but under ten times. The gene calls are TRBV27 and TRBJ2-7; 9 bases agree with TRBD2. Germline V gives CDR1 MNHEY, CDR2 SMNVEV (reference sequence). The CDR3 consists of 14 residues. V shed 2 bases, J shed 4 bases, and the junction held 3 bases outside the gene matches. As DNA, the CDR3 is TGTGCCAGCAGTTTACGGCTAGCGGGGTACGAGCAGTACTTC. Residues: CASSLRLAGYEQYF.

This clonotype turned up a few times. The chain's CDR3 is CASSDTHRVNTGELFF. The CDR3 bases are TGCGCCAGCAGTGACACCCACAGGGTGAACACCGGGGAGCTGTTTTTT. The chain carries TRBV4-3 and TRBJ2-2; D may be TRBD1 (6 bases). With 6 bases removed from V and 1 base from J, the gap between germline ends came to 15 bases. Germline CDR1 reads LGHNA; CDR2 reads YSLEER. This CDR3 has 16 amino acids.

The table lists this clonotype with a few counts. The chain recombines TRBV18 with TRBJ2-3; a weak D match, TRBD1 (5 bases). CDR3 length: 15 residues. The V and J ends lost 2 bases and 2 bases respectively, with 11 bases between them. In germline, CDR1 is KGHSH, CDR2 LQKENI. In nucleotides, the CDR3 is TGTGCCAGCTCACCAAACAGGATGTCCACAGATACGCAGTATTTT. This codes for CASSPNRMSTDTQYF. Using reference TRBV18 and TRBJ2-3 for the parts outside the CDR3, the full variable domain is NAGVMQNPRHLVRRRGQEARLRCSPMKGHSHVYWYRQLPEEGLKFMVYLQKENIIDESGMPKERFSAEFPKEGPSILRIQQVVRGDSAAYFCASSPNRMSTDTQYFGPGTRLTVL.

In its sample, this clonotype was seen a few times. This chain joins TRBV7-9 and TRBJ2-3; D is perhaps TRBD2 (5 bases). CDR1 SEHNR and CDR2 FQNEAQ come from the germline V gene (reference sequence). This CDR3 contains 16 residues. The V end lost 5 bases, the J end lost 7 bases, and 22 bases lay between the germline ends. CDR3 in DNA: TGTGCCAGCAGCCCGCCTGTGGGTGGAGGTGGATATACGCAGTATTTT. Encoded protein: CASSPPVGGGGYTQYF.

This chain joins TRBV6-2 or TRBV6-3 and TRBJ1-1; perhaps TRBD1 as D (6 bases). V lost 4 bases to trimming and J lost 6 bases, with 21 bases between them. Germline V lookup: CDR1 MNHEY, CDR2 SVGEGT. This CDR3 is built from 16 residues. The CDR3 region is CASSSPHGTFSPEAFF. The DNA of the CDR3 is TGTGCCAGCAGTTCGCCCCATGGGACATTTAGCCCTGAAGCTTTCTTT.

In its sample, this clonotype is medium-sized. The rearrangement uses TRBV29-1 and TRBJ2-7; D is unresolved. The CDR3 is 13 amino acids. The V gene's germline CDR1 is SQVTM and CDR2 ANQGSEA. Trimming stripped 1 base from V and 0 bases from J, with 7 bases between. The CDR3 loop is CSVEGGVSYEQYF. CDR3 DNA: TGCAGCGTTGAAGGTGGGGTCTCCTACGAGCAGTACTTC.

This clonotype was seen a handful of times. This sequence joins TRBV7-9 and TRBJ2-3, with TRBD2 identical over 10 bases. V gave up 0 bases and J gave up 2 bases; unmatched junction bases: 2. Per the germline V gene, CDR1 is SEHNR and CDR2 is FQNEAQ (reference sequence). CDR3 length equals 16 residues. The CDR3 sequence: CASSLASGGHTDTQYF. Here the CDR3 DNA reads TGTGCCAGCAGCTTAGCTAGCGGGGGGCACACAGATACGCAGTATTTT.

The DNA of the CDR3 is TGCGCCAGCAGTCCGGATTTCTCGGGGACCGGGGAGCTGTTTTTT. Protein product: CASSPDFSGTGELFF. V usage is TRBV5-1 and J usage is TRBJ2-2, with D possibly being TRBD2 (5 bases). This CDR3 contains 15 residues. Germline CDR1 reads SGHRS; CDR2 reads YFSETQ. V was trimmed by 5 bases and J by 5 bases, leaving 16 bases between them.

By sample share, this clonotype is medium-sized. The chain is built from TRBV5-1 and TRBJ2-1, with D possibly TRBD2 on 6 matching bases. The ends were cut back, 7 bases at V and 6 bases at J, with 14 bases in the middle. CDR1 SGHRS and CDR2 YFSETQ come from the germline V gene. The CDR3 has 13 amino acids. The CDR3 region is CASLDYDSNEQFF. The DNA of the CDR3 is TGCGCCAGCCTGGACTACGACTCCAATGAGCAGTTCTTC.

The gene calls are TRBV15 and TRBJ2-3; D gene unclear. This CDR3 spans 13 amino acids. V gave up 5 bases and J gave up 4 bases, with 10 bases separating them. Germline V CDR1 and CDR2: LNHNV, YYDKDF (reference sequence). The CDR3 DNA reads as TGTGCCACCAGCCCCAGGTCCCCAGATACGCAGTATTTT. The encoded protein is CATSPRSPDTQYF.

CDR3 coding DNA: TGTGCCAGCAGCCCGGGGACTAGAGGGGAGACCCAGTACTTC. The encoded protein is CASSPGTRGETQYF. The rearrangement joins TRBV12-3 or TRBV12-4 to TRBJ2-5, with 8 bases that match TRBD2. V dropped 6 bases and J dropped 5; count of bases not matched to a gene: 8. The CDR3 is 14 residues long.

This chain joins TRBV7-2 and TRBJ2-1, with 10 bases that match TRBD2. With V trimmed by 4 bases and J by 6 bases, 6 bases remained unmatched. The CDR3 runs 15 residues. Per germline, CDR1 SGHTA and CDR2 FQGNSA. The CDR3 bases are TGTGCCAGCAGCTACAGCGGGGGGGCCTTCAATGAGCAGTTCTTC. It encodes CASSYSGGAFNEQFF. Full variable domain (missing parts from reference TRBV7-2 and TRBJ2-1): GAGVSQSPSNKVTEKGKDVELRCDPISGHTALYWYRQSLGQGLEFLIYFQGNSAPDKSGLPSDRFSAERTGGSVSTLTIQRTQQEDSAVYLCASSYSGGAFNEQFFGPGTRLTVL.

The table lists this clonotype with many counts. The CDR3 nucleotides read TGTGCCAGCTCACCTCCACCGGGCCGAGGGTTTGTGGGGTACCAAGAGACCCAGTACTTC. Protein sequence: CASSPPPGRGFVGYQETQYF. V is TRBV18 and J is TRBJ2-5; possibly TRBD2 for D (5 bases). Germline assignment: CDR1 KGHSH and CDR2 LQKENI. The CDR3 is made up of 20 amino acids. V was trimmed by 3 bases and J by 0 bases, leaving 26 bases between them.

This clonotype was seen only a few times. The chain has TRBV29-1 and TRBJ2-3; the match to TRBD2 covers 9 bases. Unmatched junction bases numbered 5, after V lost 1 base and J lost 3 bases. The CDR3 length is 15 residues. CDR1 SQVTM and CDR2 ANQGSEA come from the germline V gene. The CDR3 nucleotides read TGCAGCGTTGAAGTTGGGCGGGGGGGGACAGATACGCAGTATTTT. Residues: CSVEVGRGGTDTQYF.

This clonotype appeared a few times. V usage is TRBV29-1 and J usage is TRBJ1-1; D may be TRBD1 (5 bases). The V gene's germline CDR1 is SQVTM and CDR2 ANQGSEA. V was pared by 7 bases and J by 4 bases, with 10 bases between. The CDR3 length is 11 residues. This CDR3 reads CSAGGSTEAFF. CDR3 in DNA: TGCAGCGCCGGGGGGAGCACTGAAGCTTTCTTT.

This clonotype was seen a few times. This chain connects TRBV19 to TRBJ2-1; 7 bases align to TRBD2. V was clipped by 7 bases and J by 7 bases; unmatched bases: 4. This CDR3 spans 12 amino acids. The germline gives CDR1 LNHDA, CDR2 SQIVND (reference sequence). The CDR3 coding sequence is TGTGCCAGTACGAACGGGGGGAATGAGCAGTTCTTC. Protein product: CASTNGGNEQFF.

This clonotype was observed a few times. The chain recombines TRBV4-3 with TRBJ2-1; a weak D match, TRBD1 (6 bases). The CDR3 is 14 residues long. Germline V lookup: CDR1 LGHNA, CDR2 YSLEER. The ends were cut back, 6 bases at V and 8 bases at J, with 17 bases in the middle. DNA for the CDR3: TGCGCCAGCAGTAGGTCAGGGGCCAGCGATGAGCAGTTCTTC. Translated, it gives CASSRSGASDEQFF.

The chain combines TRBV25-1 with TRBJ1-1; TRBD1 might be the D (6 bases). The CDR3 totals 13 residues. The germline V gene encodes CDR1 MGHDK and CDR2 SYGVNS. Trimming cost V 8 bases and J 0 bases, with 10 bases left between them. The CDR3 DNA sequence: TGTGCCAGCGGAGGACAGATGAACACTGAAGCTTTCTTT. This sequence encodes CASGGQMNTEAFF.

The rearrangement uses TRBV14 and TRBJ1-1; possible D gene TRBD1, 5 bases. V was clipped by 3 bases and J by 4 bases, with 21 bases between them. Germline CDR1 reads SGHDN; CDR2 reads FVKESK. The CDR3 extends over 17 amino acids. Written as DNA, the CDR3 is TGTGCCAGCAGCCATTCGGCCGGCGGGCAGGGCCTCACTGAAGCTTTCTTT. Protein: CASSHSAGGQGLTEAFF.

This chain connects TRBV7-8 to TRBJ2-1; 7 nucleotides match TRBD1. The CDR3 is 16 residues long. CDR1 and CDR2 (germline): SGHVS, FQNEAQ. The J segment lost 6 bases and the V segment lost 0 bases, leaving 8 bases of the junction unmatched. The CDR3 reads CASSLAGTALVNEQFF. For the CDR3, the DNA is TGTGCCAGCAGCTTAGCCGGGACAGCGCTCGTCAATGAGCAGTTCTTC.